A single T cell receptor beta chain is shown here with its context. The record originates from a study of response to subunit inactivated influenza vaccine. V lost 1 base to trimming and J lost 9 bases, with 16 bases between them. The CDR3 spans 14 residues. CDR1 is SGHKS and CDR2 is YYEKEE in the germline V gene (reference sequence). MiXCR, run by TCRdb on the RT-PCR reads, gives a single entry per CDR3 protein. Seen here are hundreds of thousands of distinct CDR3 sequences, approximately 10% observed once, and the top ten hold 11%. These data were also filed under a second study, of T cells expressing NK-cell markers. That paper adds: What made the TCR beta cDNA was 5'RACE template switching with UMIs. There were seven HCMV-seropositive donors and one seronegative donor among the eight sequenced.

This TCR was sampled from a man in his fifties or sixties who received an inactivated influenza vaccine. The rearrangement uses TRBV5-5 and TRBJ2-5; maybe TRBD2 (6 bases). The sample consisted of PBMCs from blood, taken on the day of vaccination. The chain's CDR3 is CASSLSGRSVAQYF. For the CDR3, the DNA is TGTGCCAGCAGCTTGAGCGGGCGATCGGTGGCCCAGTACTTC.